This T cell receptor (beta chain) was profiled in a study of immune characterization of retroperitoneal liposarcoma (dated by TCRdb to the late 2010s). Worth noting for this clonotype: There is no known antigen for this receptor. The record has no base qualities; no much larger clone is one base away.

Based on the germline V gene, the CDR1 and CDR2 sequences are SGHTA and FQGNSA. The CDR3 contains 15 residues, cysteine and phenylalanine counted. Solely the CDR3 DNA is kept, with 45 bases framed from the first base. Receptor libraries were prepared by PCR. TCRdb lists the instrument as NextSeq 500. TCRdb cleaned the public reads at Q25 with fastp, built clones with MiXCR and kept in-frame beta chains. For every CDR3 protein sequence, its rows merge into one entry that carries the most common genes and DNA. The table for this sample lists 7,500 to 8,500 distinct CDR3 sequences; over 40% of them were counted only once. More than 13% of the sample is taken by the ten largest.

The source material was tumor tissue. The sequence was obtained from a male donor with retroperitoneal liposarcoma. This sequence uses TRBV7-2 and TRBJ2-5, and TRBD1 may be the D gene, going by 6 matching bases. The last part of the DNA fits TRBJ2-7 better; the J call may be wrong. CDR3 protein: CASSRSRDTPYEQYF. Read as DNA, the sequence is TGTGCCAGCAGCCGAAGCCGGGACACTCCCTACGAGCAGTACTTC.